This TCR beta chain was retrieved from a study of T cells in Graves' hyperthyroidism and ophthalmopathy. This clonotype was recorded a few times. The CDR3 length is 14 residues. Germline V CDR1 and CDR2: KGHDR, SFDVKD. Trimming at V came to 5 bases and at J to 6 bases, leaving 5 bases not matched to a gene. The TCR beta CDR3 regions underwent amplification using RNA transcripts as the source. TCR CDR3 regions were first amplified by RT-PCR with HTBI primers. MiXCR, run by TCRdb on the multiplex PCR reads, gives a single entry per CDR3 protein. The table has approximately 270,000 distinct CDR3 sequences, about 14% seen once.

The TCR was taken from a woman between 35 and 50 years old with Graves' hyperthyroidism that later progressed to Graves' ophthalmopathy. Sequenced material: blood. The genes are TRBV24-1 and TRBJ2-3; 9 nucleotides line up with TRBD2. The CDR3 is CATSGLAGADTQYF. CDR3 DNA sequence: TGTGCCACCAGTGGATTAGCGGGAGCTGATACGCAGTATTTT.